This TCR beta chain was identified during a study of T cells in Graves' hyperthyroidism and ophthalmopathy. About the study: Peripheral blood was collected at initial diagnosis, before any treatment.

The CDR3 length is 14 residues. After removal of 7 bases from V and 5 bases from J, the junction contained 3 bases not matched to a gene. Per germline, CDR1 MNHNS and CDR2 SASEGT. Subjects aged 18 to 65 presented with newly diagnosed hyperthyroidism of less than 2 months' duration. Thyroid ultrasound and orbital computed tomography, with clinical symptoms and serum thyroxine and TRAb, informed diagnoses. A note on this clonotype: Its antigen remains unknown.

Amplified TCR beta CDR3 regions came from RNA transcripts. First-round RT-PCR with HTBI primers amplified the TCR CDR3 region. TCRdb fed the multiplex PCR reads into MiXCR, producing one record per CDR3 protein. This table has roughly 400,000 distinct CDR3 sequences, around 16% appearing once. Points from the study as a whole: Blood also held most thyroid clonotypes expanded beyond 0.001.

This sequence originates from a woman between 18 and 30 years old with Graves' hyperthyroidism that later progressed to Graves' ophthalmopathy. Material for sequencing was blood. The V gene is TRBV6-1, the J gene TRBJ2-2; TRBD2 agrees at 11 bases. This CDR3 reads CASTIAGGTGELFF. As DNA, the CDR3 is TGTGCCAGCACCATAGCGGGAGGGACCGGGGAGCTGTTTTTT.